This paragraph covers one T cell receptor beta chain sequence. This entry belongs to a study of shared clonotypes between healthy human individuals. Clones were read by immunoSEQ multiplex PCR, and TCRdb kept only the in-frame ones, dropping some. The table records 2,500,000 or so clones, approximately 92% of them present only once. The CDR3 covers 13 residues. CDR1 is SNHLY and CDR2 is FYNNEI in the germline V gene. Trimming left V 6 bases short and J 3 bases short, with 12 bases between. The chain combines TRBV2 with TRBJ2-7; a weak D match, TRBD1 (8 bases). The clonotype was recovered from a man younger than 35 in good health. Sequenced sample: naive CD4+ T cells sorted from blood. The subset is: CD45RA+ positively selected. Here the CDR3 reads CASRSGTGYEQYF. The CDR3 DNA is TGTGCCAGCAGAAGCGGGACAGGCTACGAGCAGTACTTC. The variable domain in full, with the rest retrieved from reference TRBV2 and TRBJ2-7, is EPEVTQTPSHQVTQMGQEVILRCVPISNHLYFYWYRQILGQKVEFLVSFYNNEISEKSEIFDDQFSVERPDGSNFTLKIRSTKLEDSAMYFCASRSGTGYEQYFGPGTRLTVT.